This TCR beta chain was identified during a study of cytomegalovirus exposure and HLA in healthy donors. The CDR3 consists of 13 residues. Germline assignment: CDR1 MNHEY and CDR2 SVGAGI. Trimming removed 6 bases from V and 4 bases from J, with 12 bases in between. Both 60 Vbeta primers and 13 Jbeta primers went into the PCR. TCRdb's table, derived via immunoSEQ multiplex PCR, lists solely in-frame clones and lacks some. This sample has about 150,000 clones, with approximately 78% found just once. The chain couples TRBV6-5 to TRBJ1-2, with a tentative D call TRBD1 (5 bases). Input material: PBMCs. The TCR was taken from a woman between 45 and 65 years old in good health and CMV-seropositive. CDR3 coding DNA: TGTGCCAGCAGCAGCACAGGCTCCTATGGCTACACCTTC. This translates into CASSSTGSYGYTF.